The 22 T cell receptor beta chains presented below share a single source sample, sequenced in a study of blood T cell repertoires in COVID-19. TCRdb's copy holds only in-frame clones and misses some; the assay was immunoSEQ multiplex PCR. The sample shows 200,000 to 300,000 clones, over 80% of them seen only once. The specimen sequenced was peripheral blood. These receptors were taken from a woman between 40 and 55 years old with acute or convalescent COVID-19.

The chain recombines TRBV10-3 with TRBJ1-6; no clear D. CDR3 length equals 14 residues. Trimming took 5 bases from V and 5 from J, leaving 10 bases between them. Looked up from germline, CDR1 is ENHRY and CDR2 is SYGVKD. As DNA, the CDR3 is TGTGCCATCAGTTATGGCACCGATAATTCACCCCTCCACTTT. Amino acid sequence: CAISYGTDNSPLHF.

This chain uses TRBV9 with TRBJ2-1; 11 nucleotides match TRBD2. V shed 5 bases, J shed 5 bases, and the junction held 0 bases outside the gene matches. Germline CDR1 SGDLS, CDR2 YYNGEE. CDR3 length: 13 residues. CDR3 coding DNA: TGTGCCAGCAGGACTAGCGGGGACAATGAGCAGTTCTTC. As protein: CASRTSGDNEQFF.

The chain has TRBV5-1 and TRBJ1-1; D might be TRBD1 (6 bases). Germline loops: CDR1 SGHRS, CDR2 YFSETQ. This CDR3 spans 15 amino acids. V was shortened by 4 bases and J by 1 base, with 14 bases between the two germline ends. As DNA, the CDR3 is TGCGCCAGCAGCGGCGGTTGGGGGCGGAACACTGAAGCTTTCTTT. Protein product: CASSGGWGRNTEAFF.

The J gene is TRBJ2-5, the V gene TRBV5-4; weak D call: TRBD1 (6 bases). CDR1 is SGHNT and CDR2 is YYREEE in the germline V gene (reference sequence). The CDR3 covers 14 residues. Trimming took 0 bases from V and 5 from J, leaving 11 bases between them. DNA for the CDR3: TGTGCCAGCAGCTTGGATGGGGGCCAGGAGACCCAGTACTTC. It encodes CASSLDGGQETQYF.

The CDR3 spells CASSPTTDRAGYTF. CDR3 sequence (DNA): TGTGCCAGCAGCCCTACAACGGACAGGGCTGGCTACACCTTC. The rearrangement uses TRBV11-2 and TRBJ1-2; 8 nucleotides match TRBD1. The CDR3 runs 14 residues. Germline values: CDR1 SGHAT, CDR2 FQNNGV. After removal of 5 bases from V and 7 bases from J, the junction contained 9 bases not matched to a gene.

The CDR3 loop is CASSESGTGAVRGRYGYTF. The CDR3 bases are TGCGCCAGCAGCGAATCCGGGACAGGGGCCGTCCGGGGTCGGTATGGCTACACCTTC. The chain links TRBV5-1 to TRBJ1-2; TRBD1 matches at 10 bases. With V trimmed by 4 bases and J by 5 bases, 20 bases remained unmatched. CDR1 is SGHRS, CDR2 YFSETQ, per germline. This CDR3 region has 19 residues.

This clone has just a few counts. CDR3 loop: CASSQETGTGTIYGYTF. CDR3 nucleotide sequence: TGTGCCAGCAGCCAAGAGACCGGGACAGGGACCATCTATGGCTACACCTTC. The chain uses TRBV4-2 and TRBJ1-2; 9 bases are a match to TRBD1. With V trimmed by 0 bases and J by 4 bases, 9 bases remained unmatched. The CDR3 loop spans 17 amino acids. Germline-derived CDR1 and CDR2 are LGHNA and YNFKEQ.

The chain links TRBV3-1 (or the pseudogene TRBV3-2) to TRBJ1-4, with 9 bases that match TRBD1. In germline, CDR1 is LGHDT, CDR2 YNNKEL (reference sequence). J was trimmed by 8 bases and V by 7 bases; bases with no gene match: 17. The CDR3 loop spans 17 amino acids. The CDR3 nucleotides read TGTGCCAGCAACCAGATGGGACAGGGCGAGGGTCGGGAAAAACTGTTTTTT. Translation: CASNQMGQGEGREKLFF.

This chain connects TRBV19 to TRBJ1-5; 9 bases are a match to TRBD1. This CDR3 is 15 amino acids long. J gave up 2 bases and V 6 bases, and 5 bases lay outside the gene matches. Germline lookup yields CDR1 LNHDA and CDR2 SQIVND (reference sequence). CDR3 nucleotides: TGTGCCAGTAGCACAACAGGGGGCGGCAATCAGCCCCAGCATTTT. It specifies CASSTTGGGNQPQHF.

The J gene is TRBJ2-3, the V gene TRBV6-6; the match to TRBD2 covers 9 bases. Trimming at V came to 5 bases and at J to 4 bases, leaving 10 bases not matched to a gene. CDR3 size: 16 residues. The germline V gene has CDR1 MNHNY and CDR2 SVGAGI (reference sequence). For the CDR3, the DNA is TGTGCCAGCAGTCGACCCGCGCGGGGGGGACCAGATACGCAGTATTTT. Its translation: CASSRPARGGPDTQYF.

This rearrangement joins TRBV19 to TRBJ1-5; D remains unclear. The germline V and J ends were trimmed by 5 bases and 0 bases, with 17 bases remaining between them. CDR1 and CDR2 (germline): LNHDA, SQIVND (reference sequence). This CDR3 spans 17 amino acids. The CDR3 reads CASSLFVGSNSNQPQHF. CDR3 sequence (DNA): TGTGCCAGTAGTTTGTTTGTAGGGAGCAATAGCAATCAGCCCCAGCATTTT.

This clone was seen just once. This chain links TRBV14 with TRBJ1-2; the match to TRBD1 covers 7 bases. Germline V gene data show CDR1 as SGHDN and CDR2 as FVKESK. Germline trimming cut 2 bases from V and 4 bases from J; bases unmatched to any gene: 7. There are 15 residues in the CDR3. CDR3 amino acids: CASSQTGANRYGYTF. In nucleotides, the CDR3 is TGTGCCAGCAGCCAAACAGGGGCAAACCGCTATGGCTACACCTTC.

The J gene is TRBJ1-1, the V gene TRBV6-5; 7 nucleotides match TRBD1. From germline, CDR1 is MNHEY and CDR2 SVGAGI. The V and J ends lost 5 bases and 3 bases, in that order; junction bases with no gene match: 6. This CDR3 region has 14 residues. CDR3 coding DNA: TGTGCCAGCAGTCTTCGGCAGGGGGACACTGAAGCTTTCTTT. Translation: CASSLRQGDTEAFF.

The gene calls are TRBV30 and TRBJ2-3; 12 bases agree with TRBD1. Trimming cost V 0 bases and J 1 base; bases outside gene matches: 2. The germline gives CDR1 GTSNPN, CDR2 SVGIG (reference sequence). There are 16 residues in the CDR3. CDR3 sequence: CAWSVGTGGGTDTQYF. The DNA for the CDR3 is TGTGCCTGGAGTGTGGGGACAGGGGGCGGCACAGATACGCAGTATTTT.

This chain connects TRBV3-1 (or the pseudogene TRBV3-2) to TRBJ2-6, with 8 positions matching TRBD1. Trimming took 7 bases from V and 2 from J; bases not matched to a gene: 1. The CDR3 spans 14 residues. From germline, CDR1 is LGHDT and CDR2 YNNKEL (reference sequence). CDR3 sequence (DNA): TGTGCCAGCAAGGGACAGGCTGGGGCCAACGTCCTGACTTTC. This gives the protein CASKGQAGANVLTF.

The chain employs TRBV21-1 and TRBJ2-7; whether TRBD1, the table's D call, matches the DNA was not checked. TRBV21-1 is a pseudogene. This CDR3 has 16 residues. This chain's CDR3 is CASSSRDRGRSSEQYV. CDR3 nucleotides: TGTGCCAGCAGCTCCCGGGACAGGGGACGGAGTTCCGAGCAGTACGTC.

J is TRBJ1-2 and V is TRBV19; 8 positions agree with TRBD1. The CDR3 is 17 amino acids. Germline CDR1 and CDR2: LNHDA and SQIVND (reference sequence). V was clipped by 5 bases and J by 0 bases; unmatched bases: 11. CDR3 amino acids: CASSPSDRAGTNYGYTF. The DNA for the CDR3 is TGTGCCAGTAGTCCATCGGACAGGGCGGGAACTAACTATGGCTACACCTTC.

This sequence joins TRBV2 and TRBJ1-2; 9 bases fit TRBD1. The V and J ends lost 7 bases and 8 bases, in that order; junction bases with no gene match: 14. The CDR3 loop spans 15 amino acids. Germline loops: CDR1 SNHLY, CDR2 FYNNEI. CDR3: CASTQGQGLGDGYTF. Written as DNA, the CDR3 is TGTGCCAGCACCCAGGGACAGGGCTTAGGCGACGGCTACACCTTC.

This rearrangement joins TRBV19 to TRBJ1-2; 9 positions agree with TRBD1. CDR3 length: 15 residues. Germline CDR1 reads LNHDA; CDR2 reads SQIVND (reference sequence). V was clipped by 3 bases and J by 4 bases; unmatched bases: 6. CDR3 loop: CASSILGTGSYGYTF. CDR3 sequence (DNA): TGTGCCAGTAGTATTCTCGGGACAGGGAGCTATGGCTACACCTTC.

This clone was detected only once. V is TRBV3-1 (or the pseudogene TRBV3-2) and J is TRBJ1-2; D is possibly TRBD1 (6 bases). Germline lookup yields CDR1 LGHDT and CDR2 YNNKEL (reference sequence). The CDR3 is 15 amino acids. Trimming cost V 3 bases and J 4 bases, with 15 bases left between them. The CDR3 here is CASSHRGQSLYGYTF. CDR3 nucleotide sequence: TGTGCCAGCAGCCATCGCGGACAGTCCCTCTATGGCTACACCTTC.

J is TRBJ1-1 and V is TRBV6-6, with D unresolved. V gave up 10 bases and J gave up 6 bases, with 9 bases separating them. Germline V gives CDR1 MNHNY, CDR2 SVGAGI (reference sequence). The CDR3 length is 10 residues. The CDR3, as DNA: TGTGCCACCCTAGGCGCTGAAGCTTTCTTT. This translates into CATLGAEAFF.

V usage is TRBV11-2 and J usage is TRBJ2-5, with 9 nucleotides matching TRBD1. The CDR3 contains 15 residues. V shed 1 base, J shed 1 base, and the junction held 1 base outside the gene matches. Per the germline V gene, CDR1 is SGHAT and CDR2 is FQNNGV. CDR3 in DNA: TGTGCCAGCAGCTTAGCGGGACAGGGCCAAGAGACCCAGTACTTC. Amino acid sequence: CASSLAGQGQETQYF.